These 19 T cell receptor beta chains share one sample of origin, sequenced in a study of blood T cells in healthy people across ages. A second roughly 6 to 11 cycle PCR used barcoded and J-beta primers. TCRdb reprocessed the 5' RACE reads with MiXCR, giving one entry per CDR3 protein. The table includes 380,000 or so distinct CDR3 sequences, approximately 47% detected once. Sequenced sample: blood. Receptors were obtained from a man between 60 and 70 years old in good health.

The chain recombines TRBV10-3 with TRBJ2-1, with D unclear. Trimming removed 2 bases at V and 8 bases at J, with 4 bases between. The CDR3 covers 11 residues. Germline V gives CDR1 ENHRY, CDR2 SYGVKD. The CDR3 coding sequence is TGTGCCATCAGTGAGGGAGATGAGCAGTTCTTC. Amino acids: CAISEGDEQFF.

The chain recombines TRBV28 with TRBJ2-2, with 9 bases fitting TRBD1. This CDR3 comprises 14 residues. The junction had 4 bases not matched to a gene; V was cut back by 6 bases and J by 5 bases. Germline assignment: CDR1 MDHEN and CDR2 SYDVKM. The CDR3 DNA reads TGTGCCAGCAGAGGGACAGGGATGACCGGGGAGCTGTTTTTT. As protein: CASRGTGMTGELFF.

This chain connects TRBV7-2 to TRBJ2-2; the D is unclear. The germline V gene encodes CDR1 SGHTA and CDR2 FQGNSA. There are 15 residues in the CDR3. V lost 5 bases, J lost 7 bases, and 17 bases lay in between. Written as DNA, the CDR3 is TGTGCCAGCAGCACCCCGACGGGTCAGGTCGGGGAGCTGTTTTTT. It specifies CASSTPTGQVGELFF.

A remark on this clonotype: This may arise from a read error, as a much more abundant clone is one base away. The chain uses TRBV27 and TRBJ2-7, with TRBD2 matching over 8 bases. Germline lookup yields CDR1 MNHEY and CDR2 SMNVEV (reference sequence). The CDR3 totals 15 residues. Losses at the gene ends were 8 bases for V and 0 bases for J; bases not matched to a gene: 9. This CDR3 reads CASGLRAGGSYEQYF. The CDR3 DNA sequence: TGTGCCAGCGGCCTAAGGGCGGGGGGCTCCTACGAGCAGTACTTC.

The CDR3 sequence: CASSDSTGDVGSYNEQYF. The CDR3 DNA sequence: TGTGCCAGCAGTGACTCAACAGGGGACGTCGGCTCCTACAATGAGCAGTACTTC. The chain is built from TRBV25-1 and TRBJ2-1; 7 bases line up with TRBD1. The closer fit of TRBJ2-7 to the DNA end suggests the J call may be wrong. The CDR3 totals 18 residues. Germline V gene lookup returns CDR1 MGHDK and CDR2 SYGVNS.

V is TRBV6-2 or TRBV6-3 and J is TRBJ2-5, with D uncertain. The CDR3 covers 14 residues. V lost 6 bases, J lost 3 bases, and 14 bases lay in between. The V gene's germline CDR1 is MNHEY and CDR2 SVGEGT. CDR3 protein: CASSPFRAEETQYF. In DNA, the CDR3 is TGTGCCAGCAGCCCTTTCCGCGCCGAAGAGACCCAGTACTTC.

This clonotype appeared a single time. The V and J genes are TRBV2 and TRBJ2-1, with a tentative D call TRBD2 (6 bases). There are 14 residues in the CDR3. The germline gives CDR1 SNHLY, CDR2 FYNNEI. Deletions cut 7 bases from V and 10 bases from J, with 20 bases between. The CDR3 region has the DNA TGTGCCAGCACCCGGGGGACCGCCCTTACGGAGCAGTTCTTC. Translation gives CASTRGTALTEQFF. Drawing the rest from reference TRBV2 and TRBJ2-1, the complete variable domain is EPEVTQTPSHQVTQMGQEVILRCVPISNHLYFYWYRQILGQKVEFLVSFYNNEISEKSEIFDDQFSVERPDGSNFTLKIRSTKLEDSAMYFCASTRGTALTEQFFGPGTRLTVL.

This sequence joins TRBV29-1 and TRBJ2-5, with 7 bases identical to TRBD1. The CDR3 sequence is 15 residues long. Losses at the gene ends were 6 bases for V and 7 bases for J; bases not matched to a gene: 17. CDR1 is SQVTM and CDR2 is ANQGSEA in the germline V gene. The CDR3 region has the DNA TGCAGCGTCCCGGACAGGATACCCTCTCGGGGGACCCAGTACTTC. This codes for CSVPDRIPSRGTQYF.

The rearrangement links TRBV10-1 to TRBJ2-7; possibly TRBD1 for D (6 bases). Trimming left V 2 bases short and J 2 bases short, with 13 bases between. The CDR3 has 15 amino acids. In germline, CDR1 is WNHNN, CDR2 SYGVQD (reference sequence). As DNA, the CDR3 is TGCGCCAGCAGTGAGAGGTCAGGGGCACCCTACGAGCAGTACTTC. Its translation: CASSERSGAPYEQYF.

A remark on this clonotype: A much larger clone differs from this one at a single base, so this may be a read error. The chain recombines TRBV6-6 with TRBJ2-7; possibly TRBD2 for D (5 bases). TRBJ2-5 explains the end of the DNA better; the J call may be wrong. The CDR3 totals 15 residues. In germline, CDR1 is MNHNY, CDR2 SVGAGI (reference sequence). The DNA for the CDR3 is TGTGCCAGCAGTCGACCCCCTAGCCCTAGGGAGACCCAGTACTTC. Translation gives CASSRPPSPRETQYF.

The rearrangement links TRBV6-1 to TRBJ2-5; weak D call: TRBD1 (6 bases). CDR3 size: 13 residues. Germline V gene lookup returns CDR1 MNHNS and CDR2 SASEGT. V was trimmed by 6 bases and J by 5 bases, leaving 13 bases between them. CDR3 nucleotides: TGTGCCAGCAGGGGAACAGGGTTGGAGACCCAGTACTTC. Its translation is CASRGTGLETQYF.

This clonotype was seen a handful of times. The chain combines TRBV29-1 with TRBJ2-1, with 8 bases aligning to TRBD2. The CDR3 loop spans 13 amino acids. The V segment lost 5 bases and the J segment 7 bases; nucleotides outside the gene matches: 7. Germline CDR1 and CDR2: SQVTM and ANQGSEA. The CDR3 DNA reads as TGCAGCGTTAGACTAGCGAATAAAAATGAGCAGTTCTTC. Encoded protein: CSVRLANKNEQFF.

As for this clonotype: Germline is not matched at one junction end, which may reflect a read error. This chain joins TRBV6-1 and TRBJ2-3; maybe TRBD2 (5 bases). The CDR3 extends over 15 amino acids. Germline lookup yields CDR1 MNHNS and CDR2 SASEGT. This chain's CDR3 is CASSEGRERTDTQYF. CDR3 in DNA: TGTGCCAGCAGCGAAGGACGGGAACGCACAGATACGCAGTATTTT.

This chain uses TRBV6-1 with TRBJ2-5; D ambiguous. This CDR3 region has 14 residues. Germline V lookup: CDR1 MNHNS, CDR2 SASEGT. V lost 3 bases and J lost 0, with 8 bases in between. DNA for the CDR3: TGTGCCAGCAGTGAGTCGGCGGACCAAGAGACCCAGTACTTC. This translates into CASSESADQETQYF.

The CDR3 sequence: CASSPVFGTDTQYF. CDR3 bases: TGTGCCAGCAGCCCTGTCTTTGGCACAGATACGCAGTATTTT. The chain couples TRBV7-3 to TRBJ2-3, with unresolved D. From germline, CDR1 is SGHTA and CDR2 FQGTGA. Deletions cut 5 bases from V and 1 base from J, with 10 bases between. The CDR3 has 14 residues. The full variable domain, with the rest looked up from reference TRBV7-3 and TRBJ2-3, is GAGVSQTPSNKVTEKGKYVELRCDPISGHTALYWYRQSLGQGPEFLIYFQGTGAADDSGLPNDRFFAVRPEGSVSTLKIQRTERGDSAVYLCASSPVFGTDTQYFGPGTRLTVL.

This clonotype was counted between two and nine times. V gene TRBV28 combines with J gene TRBJ2-3, with a tentative D call TRBD1 (6 bases). The V gene lost 7 bases and the J gene lost 3 bases, with 23 bases spanning the gap. Germline CDR1 is MDHEN and CDR2 is SYDVKM. This CDR3 has 17 residues. The chain's CDR3 is CASTPQGTRVLTDTQYF. The CDR3 coding sequence is TGTGCCAGCACCCCCCAGGGGACCCGGGTGTTAACAGATACGCAGTATTTT.

V usage is TRBV7-2 and J usage is TRBJ2-4; TRBD1 matches 9 bases. Judging by the DNA end, TRBJ2-7 fits better; the J call may be wrong. The V gene's germline CDR1 is SGHTA and CDR2 FQGNSA. This CDR3 has 14 residues. CDR3 sequence reads: CASSPWTGAYEQYF. The CDR3 coding sequence is TGTGCCAGCAGCCCGTGGACAGGGGCCTACGAGCAGTACTTC.

This clonotype has only a few counts. The rearrangement links TRBV28 to TRBJ2-7; possibly TRBD1 for D (5 bases). With 7 bases removed from V and 0 bases from J, the gap between germline ends came to 16 bases. This CDR3 region has 15 residues. Germline V gene data show CDR1 as MDHEN and CDR2 as SYDVKM. The chain's CDR3 is CASTGWGGSSYEQYF. CDR3 nucleotides: TGTGCCAGCACCGGATGGGGCGGAAGCTCCTACGAGCAGTACTTC.

The chain carries TRBV6-6 and TRBJ1-2; perhaps TRBD1 as D (5 bases). Germline CDR1 MNHNY, CDR2 SVGAGI (reference sequence). The CDR3 covers 14 residues. The V gene lost 7 bases and the J gene lost 0 bases, with 12 bases spanning the gap. In DNA, the CDR3 is TGTGCCAGCACCCATGGCAGGGCTAACTATGGCTACACCTTC. It is translated as CASTHGRANYGYTF.